What follows are 13 T cell receptor beta chains derived from one specimen sequenced in a study of shared clonotypes between healthy human individuals. Sequencing was performed with immunoSEQ multiplex PCR; in TCRdb, only in-frame clones are kept and a portion is missing. Of hundreds of thousands of clones listed, 95% to 96% are singletons. Positive CCR7 selection of CD45RO-negative cells yielded the naive CD8 cells, and terminally differentiated effector memory CD45RA+ cells were excluded. The sample taken for sequencing was naive CD8+ T cells sorted from blood. These receptors were obtained from a woman aged 25 to 45 in good health.

The chain employs TRBV10-2 and TRBJ2-7; TRBD2 matches 11 bases. Germline loops: CDR1 WSHSY, CDR2 SAAADI. V dropped 8 bases and J dropped 4; count of bases not matched to a gene: 7. This CDR3 spans 14 amino acids. CDR3 in DNA: TGCGCCAGCCACGGGACTAGCGGCTTATACGAGCAGTACTTC. Amino acid sequence: CASHGTSGLYEQYF.

The gene calls are TRBV28 and TRBJ2-1; TRBD2 agrees at 15 bases. Germline values: CDR1 MDHEN, CDR2 SYDVKM. The CDR3 consists of 18 residues. Unmatched junction bases numbered 6, after V lost 6 bases and J lost 0 bases. CDR3 in DNA: TGTGCCAGCAGCCAGGGACTAGCGGGAGGTATCTCCTACAATGAGCAGTTCTTC. It yields the protein CASSQGLAGGISYNEQFF.

J is TRBJ2-7 and V is TRBV7-6; D tentatively reads TRBD1 or TRBD2 (6 bases each). V lost 5 bases and J 6 bases, leaving 17 bases between the germline ends. The CDR3 runs 14 residues. Looked up from germline, CDR1 is SGHVS and CDR2 is FNYEAQ. The CDR3 protein is CASSPPGGLFEQYF. For the CDR3, the DNA is TGTGCCAGCAGCCCCCCCGGGGGCCTTTTCGAGCAGTACTTC. Full variable domain (remainder filled in from reference TRBV7-6 and TRBJ2-7): GAGVSQSPRYKVTKRGQDVALRCDPISGHVSLYWYRQALGQGPEFLTYFNYEAQQDKSGLPNDRFSAERPEGSISTLTIQRTEQRDSAMYRCASSPPGGLFEQYFGPGTRLTVT.

V gene TRBV28 combines with J gene TRBJ2-7, with 7 positions matching TRBD1. Germline-derived CDR1 and CDR2 are MDHEN and SYDVKM. V dropped 6 bases and J dropped 4; count of bases not matched to a gene: 9. The CDR3 spans 14 residues. The DNA of the CDR3 is TGTGCCAGCAGCACGACAGGGCTCGCTTACGAGCAGTACTTC. It is translated as CASSTTGLAYEQYF.

The J gene is TRBJ2-1, the V gene TRBV28, with TRBD2 as a possible D gene (5 bases). Trimming took 6 bases from V and 0 from J, leaving 18 bases between them. The CDR3 length is 17 residues. CDR1 MDHEN and CDR2 SYDVKM come from the germline V gene. CDR3 in amino acids: CASRREDWASSYNEQFF. The DNA of the CDR3 is TGTGCCAGCAGGCGCGAGGACTGGGCGAGCTCCTACAATGAGCAGTTCTTC.

The chain joins TRBV25-1 to TRBJ1-1; D perhaps matches TRBD1 (6 bases). The CDR3 runs 15 residues. Trimming removed 8 bases at V and 0 bases at J, with 16 bases between. Germline CDR1 and CDR2: MGHDK and SYGVNS. The CDR3 sequence is CASLLTQGMNTEAFF. DNA of the CDR3: TGTGCCAGCCTCCTTACTCAGGGGATGAACACTGAAGCTTTCTTT.

J is TRBJ1-1 and V is TRBV10-1, with D possibly TRBD1 on 5 matching bases. This CDR3 is built from 16 residues. V shed 10 bases and J shed 3 bases, with 24 bases lying between them. CDR1 and CDR2 from the germline V gene are WNHNN and SYGVQD (reference sequence). Written as DNA, the CDR3 is TGCGCCAACCTGGGGGACCTCCATCACATAGACACTGAAGCTTTCTTT. Translating it yields CANLGDLHHIDTEAFF.

J is TRBJ2-7 and V is TRBV21-1; TRBD1 is the table's D call and was not checked against the DNA. TRBV21-1 is tagged as a pseudogene. The CDR3 extends over 11 amino acids. The CDR3, as DNA: TGTGCCAGTACATCGCCCAGCGAGCAGTACTTC. Translating it yields CASTSPSEQYF.

This clone was counted a single time. The chain couples TRBV28 to TRBJ1-5, with 9 nucleotides matching TRBD1. The V gene's germline CDR1 is MDHEN and CDR2 SYDVKM. This CDR3 comprises 16 residues. With V trimmed by 7 bases and J by 5 bases, 12 bases remained unmatched. The CDR3 coding sequence is TGTGCCAGCATCACCCAGGACAGGGGCTCTTATCAGCCCCAGCATTTT. This encodes CASITQDRGSYQPQHF.

The table lists this clone with a count of one. V gene TRBV19 combines with J gene TRBJ1-5; D not resolved. The ends were cut back, 5 bases at V and 2 bases at J, with 10 bases in the middle. The CDR3 consists of 14 residues. Germline loops: CDR1 LNHDA, CDR2 SQIVND (reference sequence). CDR3 sequence reads: CASSVRAGNQPQHF. In nucleotides, the CDR3 is TGTGCCAGTAGTGTTAGGGCGGGCAATCAGCCCCAGCATTTT.

The chain links TRBV19 to TRBJ1-1; tentatively, D is TRBD1 (6 bases). V gave up 1 base and J gave up 7 bases, with 13 bases separating them. This CDR3 spans 14 amino acids. Germline CDR1 LNHDA, CDR2 SQIVND (reference sequence). The CDR3 spells CASSIGGQLYEAFF. The CDR3 DNA follows: TGTGCCAGTAGTATAGGAGGACAGCTTTATGAAGCTTTCTTT.

The chain employs TRBV27 and TRBJ2-3; 12 nucleotides align to TRBD2. Germline V gene data show CDR1 as MNHEY and CDR2 as SMNVEV (reference sequence). This CDR3 comprises 19 residues. The V and J ends lost 2 bases and 1 base, in that order; junction bases with no gene match: 10. CDR3 sequence: CASSLGSSGRALGTDTQYF. The CDR3 region has the DNA TGTGCCAGCAGTTTAGGGTCTAGCGGGAGGGCCCTCGGCACAGATACGCAGTATTTT.

This clone was seen a single time. This chain joins TRBV28 and TRBJ1-1; TRBD1 agrees at 7 bases. V was clipped by 2 bases and J by 8 bases; unmatched bases: 14. The CDR3 runs to 16 residues. Germline values: CDR1 MDHEN, CDR2 SYDVKM. The CDR3 here is CASSLTRQGLIFEAFF. Here the CDR3 DNA reads TGTGCCAGCAGTTTAACCCGACAGGGTCTTATATTCGAAGCTTTCTTT.